This T cell receptor (beta chain) is drawn from a study of blood T cells in healthy people across ages. This clonotype occurred once. Its antigen is not identified. Points from the study as a whole: What prevented conclusive comparison of naive and antigen-experienced cells was that PBMCs were unsorted. Long-lived donors carried more naive CD4+ cells and greater diversity than aged donors. Unknown donor CMV status possibly confounded expanded clonotype changes.

Combining a sample-barcoded 5' primer with a J-beta primer mix, a second PCR ran for roughly 7 to 11 cycles. Template switching added a 12-random-nucleotide identifier to every cDNA molecule. TCRdb re-analysed the 5' RACE reads in MiXCR, keeping a single row per CDR3 protein. The sample gives 700,000 to 850,000 distinct CDR3 sequences, 53% of which show up once; about 38% is in the top ten. Per the germline V gene, CDR1 is MNHEY and CDR2 is SVGEGT. CDR3 length equals 16 residues. The junction had 1 base not matched to a gene; V was cut back by 2 bases and J by 1 base. The clonotype was recovered from a man older than 75 in good health. Specimen: blood. The chain has TRBV6-2 or TRBV6-3 and TRBJ2-2; 10 bases are a match to TRBD2. The CDR3 DNA reads TGTGCCAGCAGTTACCGGACTAGCGGGAACACCGGGGAGCTGTTTTTT. Its translation is CASSYRTSGNTGELFF.